This TCR beta chain emerged from a study of response to subunit inactivated influenza vaccine. The CDR3 loop spans 16 amino acids. Trimming cost V 7 bases and J 4 bases; bases outside gene matches: 7. Per germline, CDR1 LNHDA and CDR2 SQIVND (reference sequence). TCRdb recomputed calls from the RT-PCR reads with MiXCR, one row per CDR3 protein. Here the sample spans under 950,000 distinct CDR3 sequences, roughly 20% being singletons. The rearrangement links TRBV19 to TRBJ2-2; 12 nucleotides agree with TRBD2. The source material was PBMCs from blood, sampled 5 days after vaccination. The sequence was collected from a man in his fifties or sixties who received an inactivated influenza vaccine. For the CDR3, the DNA is TGTGCCAGTACCCTAGCGGGAGGGCCACGCACCGGGGAGCTGTTTTTT. This gives the protein CASTLAGGPRTGELFF.